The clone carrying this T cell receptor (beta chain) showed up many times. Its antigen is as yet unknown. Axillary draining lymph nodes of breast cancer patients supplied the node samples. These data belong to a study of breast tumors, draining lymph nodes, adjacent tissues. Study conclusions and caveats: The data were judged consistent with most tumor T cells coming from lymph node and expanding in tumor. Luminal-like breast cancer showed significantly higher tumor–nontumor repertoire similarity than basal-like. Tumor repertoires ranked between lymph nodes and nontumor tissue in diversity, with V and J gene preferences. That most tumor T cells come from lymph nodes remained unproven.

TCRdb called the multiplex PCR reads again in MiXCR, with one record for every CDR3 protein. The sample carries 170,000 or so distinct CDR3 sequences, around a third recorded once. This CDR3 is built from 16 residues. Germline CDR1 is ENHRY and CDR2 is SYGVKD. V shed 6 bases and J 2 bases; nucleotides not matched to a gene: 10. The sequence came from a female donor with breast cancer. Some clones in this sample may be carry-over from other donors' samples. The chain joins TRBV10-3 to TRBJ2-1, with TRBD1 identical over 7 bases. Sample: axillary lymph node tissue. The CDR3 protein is CAISWDRQNPYNEQFF. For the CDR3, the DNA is TGTGCCATCAGCTGGGACAGACAAAACCCCTACAATGAGCAGTTCTTC.